The present T cell receptor (beta chain) was sequenced within a study of cytomegalovirus exposure and HLA in healthy donors. This clone was picked up a small number of times. Its cognate antigen is unknown. This PCR relied on a set of 60 Vbeta primers and 13 Jbeta primers. Only in-frame clones appear in the TCRdb table, and some are missing; sequencing was by immunoSEQ multiplex PCR. The table includes about 54,000 clones, approximately 86% detected once. The length of the CDR3 is 16 residues. CDR1 and CDR2 from the germline V gene are MRHNA and SNTAGT. Trimming at V came to 0 bases and at J to 2 bases, leaving 5 bases not matched to a gene. Broader study findings: A later analysis linked a missense variant in DCLRE1C to the trimming of TCR beta V and J genes. Many donors carried some public TCRs, although rarity characterized most TCR sequences. Accounts indicate the classifier identified cytomegalovirus status with strong specificity and sensitivity. Excluded: some indistinguishable V segments such as TRBV6-2 and TRBV6-3.

V usage is TRBV6-4 and J usage is TRBJ2-3; 7 bases map to TRBD2. The source is a young woman in good health and CMV-seronegative. Sequenced input: PBMCs. The CDR3: CASSDSSGTHTDTQYF. The CDR3 bases are TGTGCCAGCAGTGACTCGAGCGGGACCCACACAGATACGCAGTATTTT.